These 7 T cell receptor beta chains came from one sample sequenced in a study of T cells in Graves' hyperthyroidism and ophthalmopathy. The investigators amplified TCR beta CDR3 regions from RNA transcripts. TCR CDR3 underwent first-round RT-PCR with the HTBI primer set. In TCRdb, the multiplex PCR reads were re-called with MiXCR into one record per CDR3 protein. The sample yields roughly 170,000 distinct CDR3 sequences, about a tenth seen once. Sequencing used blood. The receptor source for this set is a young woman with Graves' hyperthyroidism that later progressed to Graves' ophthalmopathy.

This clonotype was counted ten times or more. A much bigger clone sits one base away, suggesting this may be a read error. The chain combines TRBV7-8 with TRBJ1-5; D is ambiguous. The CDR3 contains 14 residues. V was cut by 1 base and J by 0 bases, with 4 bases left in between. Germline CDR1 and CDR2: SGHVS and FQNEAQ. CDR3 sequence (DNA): TGTGCCAGCAGCTTAGTGGTTAGCAATCAGCCCCAGCATTTT. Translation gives CASSLVVSNQPQHF.

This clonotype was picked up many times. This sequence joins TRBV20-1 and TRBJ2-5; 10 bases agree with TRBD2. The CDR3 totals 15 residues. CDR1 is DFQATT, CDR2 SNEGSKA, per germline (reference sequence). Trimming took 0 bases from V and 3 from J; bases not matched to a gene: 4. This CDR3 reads CSARDGTSGEETQYF. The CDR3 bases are TGCAGTGCTAGAGATGGCACTAGCGGGGAAGAGACCCAGTACTTC.

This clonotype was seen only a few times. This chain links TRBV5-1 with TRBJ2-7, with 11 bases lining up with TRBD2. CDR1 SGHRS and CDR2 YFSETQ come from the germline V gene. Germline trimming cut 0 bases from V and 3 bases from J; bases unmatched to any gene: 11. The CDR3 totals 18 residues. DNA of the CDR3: TGCGCCAGCAGCTTGGGGCCCTTAACTAGCGGGAGTCTCTACGAGCAGTACTTC. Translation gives CASSLGPLTSGSLYEQYF.

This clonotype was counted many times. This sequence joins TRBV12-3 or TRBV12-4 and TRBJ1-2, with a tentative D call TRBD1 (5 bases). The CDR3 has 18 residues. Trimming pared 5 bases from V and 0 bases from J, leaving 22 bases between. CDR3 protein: CASSRMEGLLFPNYGYTF. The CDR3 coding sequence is TGTGCCAGCAGTCGAATGGAGGGGCTTCTGTTTCCTAACTATGGCTACACCTTC.

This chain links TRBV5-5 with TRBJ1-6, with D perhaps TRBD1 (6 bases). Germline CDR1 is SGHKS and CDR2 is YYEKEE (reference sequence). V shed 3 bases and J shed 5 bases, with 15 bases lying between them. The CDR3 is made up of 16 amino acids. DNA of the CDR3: TGTGCCAGCAGCTCACCAAAAGGGGGTAATAATTCACCCCTCCACTTT. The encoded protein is CASSSPKGGNNSPLHF.

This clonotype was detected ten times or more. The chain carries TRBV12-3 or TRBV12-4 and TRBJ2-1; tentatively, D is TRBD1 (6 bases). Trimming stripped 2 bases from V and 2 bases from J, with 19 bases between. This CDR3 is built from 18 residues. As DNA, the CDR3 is TGTGCCAGCAGTTTATTTAGGTTGGGGACAACTACCTACAATGAGCAGTTCTTC. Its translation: CASSLFRLGTTTYNEQFF.

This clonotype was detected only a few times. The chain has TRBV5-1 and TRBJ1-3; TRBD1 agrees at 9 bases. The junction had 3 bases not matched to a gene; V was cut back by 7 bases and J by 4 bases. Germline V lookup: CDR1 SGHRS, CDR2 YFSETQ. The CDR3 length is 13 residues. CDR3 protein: CASGTGNGNTIYF. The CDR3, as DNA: TGCGCCAGCGGGACAGGGAACGGAAACACCATATATTTT.